These 26 T cell receptor beta chains were all obtained from the same sample, sequenced in a study of cytomegalovirus exposure and HLA in healthy donors. The PCR employed 60 Vbeta primers together with 13 Jbeta primers. Some clones are missing from TCRdb's copy, which holds only in-frame ones; the method was immunoSEQ multiplex PCR. The repertoire holds some 150,000 clones, 55% to 80% seen once, with 2% to 3% in the top ten. The sequencing input was PBMCs. The origin of the receptors is a woman in her thirties or forties in good health and CMV-seronegative.

This chain uses TRBV28 with TRBJ1-3; the D gene is possibly TRBD1 (6 bases). Germline assignment: CDR1 MDHEN and CDR2 SYDVKM. Trimming stripped 4 bases from V and 2 bases from J, with 15 bases between. The CDR3 is 16 residues long. In DNA, the CDR3 is TGTGCCAGCAGTTGGGGGAACCCAGGGGCTGGAAACACCATATATTTT. It yields the protein CASSWGNPGAGNTIYF.

Only one count was recorded for this clone. The gene calls are TRBV2 and TRBJ1-1, with 7 bases fitting TRBD1. Germline-derived CDR1 and CDR2 are SNHLY and FYNNEI. The V and J ends lost 5 bases and 8 bases, in that order; junction bases with no gene match: 5. This CDR3 is 12 amino acids long. CDR3 residues: CASSIGQEEAFF. In DNA, the CDR3 is TGTGCCAGCAGTATCGGACAGGAGGAAGCTTTCTTT.

This clone has more than one count but fewer than ten. The chain employs TRBV6-5 and TRBJ2-3; the match to TRBD1 covers 8 bases. Germline V CDR1 and CDR2: MNHEY, SVGAGI. Trimming took 7 bases from V and 5 from J; bases not matched to a gene: 8. This CDR3 region has 14 residues. Here the CDR3 DNA reads TGTGCCAGCACATGGAGCAGGGGGCGAGATACGCAGTATTTT. As protein: CASTWSRGRDTQYF.

The J gene is TRBJ2-5, the V gene TRBV7-2; perhaps TRBD2 as D (5 bases). The ends were cut back, 7 bases at V and 5 bases at J, with 17 bases in the middle. The CDR3 has 14 residues. CDR1 and CDR2 from the germline V gene are SGHTA and FQGNSA. CDR3 residues: CASTPDTWEETQYF. CDR3 in DNA: TGTGCCAGCACCCCGGATACTTGGGAGGAGACCCAGTACTTC.

This clone was observed a handful of times. This chain connects TRBV30 to TRBJ2-3; D might be TRBD2 (6 bases). The germline CDR1 and CDR2 sequences are GTSNPN and SVGIG (reference sequence). Trimming removed 3 bases from V and 0 bases from J, with 13 bases in between. The length of the CDR3 is 15 residues. The CDR3 region has the DNA TGTGCCTGGAGGTCCACTAGCACAAGCACAGATACGCAGTATTTT. It translates to CAWRSTSTSTDTQYF.

This clone was seen a single time. V gene TRBV25-1 combines with J gene TRBJ2-6, with 7 bases lining up with TRBD1. Trimming removed 3 bases from V and 0 bases from J; junction bases left unmatched: 5. Germline V gene data show CDR1 as MGHDK and CDR2 as SYGVNS. This CDR3 spans 17 amino acids. DNA of the CDR3: TGTGCCAGCAGTGACGGACAGGTTAGCTCTGGGGCCAACGTCCTGACTTTC. This sequence encodes CASSDGQVSSGANVLTF.

The CDR3 bases are TGTGCCAGCAGTGCGACCACGCCCGGGAGTCAGCCCCAGCATTTT. Its translation: CASSATTPGSQPQHF. The rearrangement joins TRBV6-1 to TRBJ1-5; D unresolved. The germline gives CDR1 MNHNS, CDR2 SASEGT. The germline V and J ends were trimmed by 4 bases and 6 bases, with 16 bases remaining between them. The CDR3 consists of 15 residues.

The genes are TRBV6-5 and TRBJ2-7; D perhaps matches TRBD2 (6 bases). Germline V gives CDR1 MNHEY, CDR2 SVGAGI. V lost 7 bases and J 1 base, leaving 11 bases between the germline ends. The CDR3 spans 13 residues. The CDR3 DNA reads as TGTGCCAGCATAGTCGCGGGGTCCTACGAGCAGTACTTC. The encoded protein is CASIVAGSYEQYF.

The chain has TRBV27 and TRBJ2-1; tentatively, D is TRBD1 (6 bases). This CDR3 comprises 16 residues. Trimming stripped 0 bases from V and 12 bases from J, with 21 bases between. CDR1 is MNHEY and CDR2 is SMNVEV in the germline V gene (reference sequence). The CDR3 DNA reads as TGTGCCAGCAGTTTATCGGGTCCGAACAGGGTTCATGGGCAGTTCTTC. Its translation: CASSLSGPNRVHGQFF.

The chain uses TRBV7-6 and TRBJ2-5; 8 bases match TRBD2. V shed 4 bases, J shed 5 bases, and the junction held 6 bases outside the gene matches. CDR1 and CDR2 (germline): SGHVS, FNYEAQ. The CDR3 consists of 14 residues. CDR3: CASSSSSGGETQYF. The CDR3 DNA is TGTGCCAGCAGCTCTTCCTCGGGAGGGGAGACCCAGTACTTC.

This chain uses TRBV6-6 with TRBJ2-1; TRBD1 agrees at 11 bases. The CDR3 loop spans 16 amino acids. V lost 4 bases to trimming and J lost 3 bases; unmatched junction nucleotides: 5. Germline CDR1 reads MNHNY; CDR2 reads SVGAGI (reference sequence). In nucleotides, the CDR3 is TGTGCCAGCAGTTCCTCCGGGACAGGGGGCTACAATGAGCAGTTCTTC. This gives the protein CASSSSGTGGYNEQFF.

The V call is TRBV7-2, the J call TRBJ2-2; D possibly corresponds to TRBD2 (6 bases). This CDR3 has 14 residues. The germline V gene encodes CDR1 SGHTA and CDR2 FQGNSA. V shed 3 bases and J shed 5 bases, with 10 bases lying between them. The CDR3 DNA is TGTGCCAGCAGCTTCCTTGGGGGGACCGGGGAGCTGTTTTTT. Translated, it gives CASSFLGGTGELFF.

This clone was detected a few times. The gene calls are TRBV11-2 and TRBJ1-1, with D possibly being TRBD1 (5 bases). CDR1 is SGHAT and CDR2 is FQNNGV in the germline V gene. The CDR3 extends over 14 amino acids. V dropped 3 bases and J dropped 5 bases, with 13 bases sitting between them. CDR3 residues: CASSFTRVETEAFF. CDR3 coding DNA: TGTGCCAGCAGCTTCACCAGGGTCGAAACTGAAGCTTTCTTT.

The chain couples TRBV4-1 to TRBJ1-1; D is possibly TRBD1 (6 bases). The germline V gene has CDR1 MGHRA and CDR2 YSYEKL. This CDR3 spans 17 amino acids. The V end was cut by 1 base, the J end by 0 bases, with 15 bases between. The CDR3, as DNA: TGCGCCAGCAGCCAAGGGACAGAATTATTTATGAACACTGAAGCTTTCTTT. Amino acids: CASSQGTELFMNTEAFF.

This sequence joins TRBV11-2 and TRBJ2-1, with 10 nucleotides matching TRBD2. Germline CDR1 is SGHAT and CDR2 is FQNNGV. With V trimmed by 5 bases and J by 1 base, 5 bases remained unmatched. The CDR3 is made up of 16 amino acids. The CDR3 DNA follows: TGTGCCAGCAGCCCCGTTAGCGGGGGGTCCTACAATGAGCAGTTCTTC. Translation: CASSPVSGGSYNEQFF.

This chain links TRBV4-2 with TRBJ2-7; D might be TRBD1 (5 bases). CDR1 and CDR2 from the germline V gene are LGHNA and YNFKEQ. This CDR3 contains 15 residues. V gave up 0 bases and J gave up 0 bases, with 9 bases separating them. CDR3 DNA sequence: TGTGCCAGCAGCCAAGATTTCGACAGCTCCTACGAGCAGTACTTC. It is translated as CASSQDFDSSYEQYF.

This chain connects TRBV5-1 to TRBJ2-2, with 9 bases identical to TRBD2. CDR3 length equals 17 residues. CDR1 and CDR2 (germline): SGHRS, YFSETQ. Losses at the gene ends were 0 bases for V and 3 bases for J; bases not matched to a gene: 6. The DNA of the CDR3 is TGCGCCAGCAGCTTGGAAGCGGGGGGCCCTTACACCGGGGAGCTGTTTTTT. Amino acids: CASSLEAGGPYTGELFF.

The rearrangement links TRBV12-5 to TRBJ1-1; D remains ambiguous. The V gene's germline CDR1 is LGHNT and CDR2 FRNRAP. Trimming removed 5 bases at V and 6 bases at J, with 7 bases between. The CDR3 covers 11 residues. The CDR3 nucleotides read TGTGCTAGTGGTCTAGGAGCTGAAGCTTTCTTT. Translation: CASGLGAEAFF.

The rearrangement links TRBV5-1 to TRBJ1-2; no clear D. This CDR3 region has 14 residues. With 1 base removed from V and 7 bases from J, the gap between germline ends came to 14 bases. Germline values: CDR1 SGHRS, CDR2 YFSETQ. CDR3 sequence: CASSLSQSNLGYTF. In DNA form, the CDR3 reads TGCGCCAGCAGCTTGAGTCAGTCAAACCTTGGCTACACCTTC. Full variable domain (missing parts from reference TRBV5-1 and TRBJ1-2): KAGVTQTPRYLIKTRGQQVTLSCSPISGHRSVSWYQQTPGQGLQFLFEYFSETQRNKGNFPGRFSGRQFSNSRSEMNVSTLELGDSALYLCASSLSQSNLGYTFGSGTRLTVV.

J is TRBJ1-6 and V is TRBV11-2, with TRBD1 matching over 7 bases. Germline assignment: CDR1 SGHAT and CDR2 FQNNGV. This CDR3 has 15 residues. Losses at the gene ends were 5 bases for V and 7 bases for J; bases not matched to a gene: 8. The CDR3 protein is CASSPVQGINSPLHF. The CDR3 DNA is TGTGCCAGCAGCCCCGTACAGGGGATCAATTCACCCCTCCACTTT. Full variable domain (rest looked up from reference TRBV11-2 and TRBJ1-6): EAGVAQSPRYKIIEKRQSVAFWCNPISGHATLYWYQQILGQGPKLLIQFQNNGVVDDSQLPKDRFSAERLKGVDSTLKIQPAKLEDSAVYLCASSPVQGINSPLHFGNGTRLTVT.

This clone was counted a single time. The CDR3 DNA sequence: TGTGCCAGCTCAACAAACTACTTCGGTGAACTGCAGTTCTTC. Translating it yields CASSTNYFGELQFF. This sequence joins TRBV18 and TRBJ2-1, with D uncertain. This CDR3 is 14 amino acids long. V lost 5 bases, J lost 12 bases, and 20 bases lay in between. Germline CDR1 and CDR2: KGHSH and LQKENI.

The chain employs TRBV30 and TRBJ1-6, with 8 nucleotides matching TRBD1. This CDR3 comprises 16 residues. V lost 2 bases, J lost 5 bases, and 8 bases stayed unmatched. Germline CDR1 reads GTSNPN; CDR2 reads SVGIG (reference sequence). This chain's CDR3 is CAWSRTGTLNNSPLHF. The CDR3 nucleotides read TGTGCCTGGAGTAGGACAGGGACATTGAATAATTCACCCCTCCACTTT.

This clone was counted a few times. The chain is built from TRBV5-6 and TRBJ2-3; 7 bases match TRBD1. V gave up 4 bases and J gave up 10 bases; unmatched junction bases: 6. Germline V gene data show CDR1 as SGHDT and CDR2 as YYEEEE. This CDR3 contains 12 residues. CDR3 DNA: TGTGCCAGCAGCCCGGGACAGAAGGCGCAGTATTTT. It specifies CASSPGQKAQYF. Supplemented by reference TRBV5-6 and TRBJ2-3, the full variable domain reads DAGVTQSPTHLIKTRGQQVTLRCSPKSGHDTVSWYQQALGQGPQFIFQYYEEEERQRGNFPDRFSGHQFPNYSSELNVNALLLGDSALYLCASSPGQKAQYFGPGTRLTVL.

V gene TRBV2 combines with J gene TRBJ1-1, with TRBD1 identical over 10 bases. This CDR3 is built from 15 residues. The germline V gene encodes CDR1 SNHLY and CDR2 FYNNEI. J gave up 2 bases and V 5 bases, and 5 bases lay outside the gene matches. CDR3 region: CASSLDRGRNTEAFF. CDR3 in DNA: TGTGCCAGCAGTCTCGACAGGGGGCGAAACACTGAAGCTTTCTTT.

The chain employs TRBV5-1 and TRBJ1-1; tentatively, D is TRBD1 (6 bases). The CDR3 spans 12 residues. The V gene's germline CDR1 is SGHRS and CDR2 YFSETQ. V was pared by 1 base and J by 7 bases, with 8 bases between. The CDR3 reads CASSLSDSEAFF. The CDR3 DNA sequence: TGCGCCAGCAGCTTGTCGGACAGTGAAGCTTTCTTT.

Concerning this clone itself: Other nucleotide sequences in the sample specify the same CDR3. Here the CDR3 reads CASRGQGNTEAFF. The CDR3 nucleotides read TGTGCCTCGAGGGGACAGGGGAACACTGAAGCTTTCTTT. This chain connects TRBV27 to TRBJ1-1, with 9 bases identical to TRBD1. The germline V gene has CDR1 MNHEY and CDR2 SMNVEV (reference sequence). The CDR3 is 13 amino acids. J was trimmed by 1 base and V by 11 bases; bases with no gene match: 5.